This entry features one TCR beta chain sequence. Antigen unknown. This record belongs to a study of molecular identifiers for immune sequencing clone quantification. Findings of the study overall: Highly expanded clone sizes could be underestimated by identical TCR molecules that share a barcode.

Previously published methods and listed TCR primers were used for the bulk TCR libraries. TCRdb passed the PCR reads through MiXCR, listing each CDR3 protein once. The sample lists just under 650,000 distinct CDR3 sequences, around 20% seen once, with 0.85% in the top ten. This CDR3 has 15 residues. The V gene's germline CDR1 is LGHNA and CDR2 YSLEER. Deletions cut 0 bases from V and 7 bases from J, with 14 bases between. The sequenced sample was naive CD8+ T cells from blood, with Jurkat cell RNA spiked in. Described subset: FACS-sorted CD8+CD4-CCR7+CD45RA+ naive T cells. The clonotype was recovered from a human donor in good health. Some libraries in this study had Jurkat cell RNA spiked in. V gene TRBV4-3 combines with J gene TRBJ2-3; D unresolved. The CDR3 DNA is TGCGCCAGCAGCCAAGATAGGGTGTCTTACAATACGCAGTATTTT. It codes for CASSQDRVSYNTQYF.